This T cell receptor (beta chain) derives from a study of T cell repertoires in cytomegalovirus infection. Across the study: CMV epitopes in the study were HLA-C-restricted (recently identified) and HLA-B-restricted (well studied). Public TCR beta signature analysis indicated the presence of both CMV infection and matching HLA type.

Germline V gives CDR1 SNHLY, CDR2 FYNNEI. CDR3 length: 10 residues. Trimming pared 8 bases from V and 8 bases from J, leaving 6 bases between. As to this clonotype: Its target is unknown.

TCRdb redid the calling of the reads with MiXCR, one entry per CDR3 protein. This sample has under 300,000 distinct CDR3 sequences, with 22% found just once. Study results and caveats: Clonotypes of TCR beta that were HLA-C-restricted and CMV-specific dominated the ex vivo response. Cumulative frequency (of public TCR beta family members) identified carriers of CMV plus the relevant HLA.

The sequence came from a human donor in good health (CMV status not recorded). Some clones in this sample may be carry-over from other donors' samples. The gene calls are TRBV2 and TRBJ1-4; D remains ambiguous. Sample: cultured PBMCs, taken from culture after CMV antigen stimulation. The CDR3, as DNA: TGTGCCAGCTCTGGAGAAAAACTGTTTTTT. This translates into CASSGEKLFF.